This TCR beta chain is from a study of cytomegalovirus exposure and HLA in healthy donors. Study results and caveats: A later analysis associated some 16,000 TCR beta sequences with HLA alleles at a 0.05 false discovery rate. In an earlier analysis, about 87% or about 30%: the productive usage of most TCR beta V segments. According to a later analysis, most TCR beta chains associated with CMV appeared HLA-restricted.

PCR involved 60 Vbeta and 13 Jbeta primers. Here immunoSEQ multiplex PCR was the method, and the copy in TCRdb shows in-frame clones only, minus some. The data show 200,000 to 300,000 clones, with around 80% seen just once and roughly 5% held by the top ten. This clone occurred a few times. As yet, its antigen is unknown. The source is a woman aged 35 to 49 in good health and CMV-seropositive. Sequencing was done on a sample of PBMCs.

The chain's CDR3 is CASSQIGGDSGANVLTF. The CDR3, as DNA: TGTGCCAGTAGCCAGATAGGGGGAGACTCTGGGGCCAACGTCCTGACTTTC. V usage is TRBV19 and J usage is TRBJ2-6; D perhaps matches TRBD1 (6 bases). The germline V gene encodes CDR1 LNHDA and CDR2 SQIVND (reference sequence). V lost 6 bases and J 0 bases, leaving 15 bases between the germline ends. The CDR3 consists of 17 residues.